The clone carrying this T cell receptor beta chain has ten or more counts. Antigen specificity is unknown. Using its own MiXCR run on the PCR reads, TCRdb lists one record per CDR3 protein. This table holds a few hundred thousand distinct CDR3 sequences, about 23% found once. The record originates from a study of molecular identifiers for immune sequencing clone quantification. The wider study: RNA, taken in replicates from about 21,000 or 97,000 naive CD8 cells, was split five ways, with four sequenced.

Study-level points and caveats: Naive cells had under 1% of molecules in clones above 20 RNA copies, effectors over 97%.

Trimming took 8 bases from V and 0 from J, leaving 13 bases between them. The CDR3 extends over 14 amino acids. In germline, CDR1 is MNHEY, CDR2 SVGAGI. The sequence was collected from a human donor in good health. Some libraries in this study had Jurkat cell RNA spiked in. The sample consisted of naive CD8+ T cells from blood, with Jurkat cell RNA spiked in. Described subset: FACS-sorted CD8+CD4-CCR7+CD45RA+ naive T cells. This chain links TRBV6-5 with TRBJ1-1; no clear D gene. The CDR3 region is CASGLTELNTEAFF. CDR3 nucleotide sequence: TGTGCCAGCGGGTTAACAGAGTTGAACACTGAAGCTTTCTTT.